Shown below are 21 T cell receptor beta chains from a single sample sequenced in a study of blood T cell repertoires in COVID-19. Data came from immunoSEQ multiplex PCR; TCRdb stores just in-frame clones and leaves some out. The sample comprises around 69,000 clones, about four fifths of which are singletons, and 20% rests with the top ten. Source material: peripheral blood. The receptors originated from a woman between 65 and 79 years old with acute or convalescent COVID-19.

The V and J genes are TRBV11-2 and TRBJ1-2; the D gene is possibly TRBD1 (5 bases). CDR3 size: 14 residues. CDR1 and CDR2 from the germline V gene are SGHAT and FQNNGV. Trimming removed 0 bases at V and 2 bases at J, with 7 bases between. The CDR3, as DNA: TGTGCCAGCAGCTTAGATCCAGGGAACTATGGCTACACCTTC. This encodes CASSLDPGNYGYTF.

This chain links TRBV27 with TRBJ1-2, with D possibly TRBD1 on 6 matching bases. This CDR3 has 17 amino acids. The V end lost 5 bases, the J end lost 5 bases, and 24 bases lay between the germline ends. Germline CDR1 is MNHEY and CDR2 is SMNVEV (reference sequence). CDR3 residues: CASSLNPQQTGPYGYTF. The CDR3 bases are TGTGCCAGCAGTCTAAACCCCCAACAAACAGGGCCATATGGCTACACCTTC.

The J gene is TRBJ2-2, the V gene TRBV6-5, with D tentatively TRBD1 (6 bases). CDR1 MNHEY and CDR2 SVGAGI come from the germline V gene. CDR3 length: 14 residues. Between the trimmed V and J ends, which lost 6 bases and 0 bases, there was a span of 8 bases. This CDR3 reads CASRKGANTGELFF. For the CDR3, the DNA is TGTGCCAGCAGGAAGGGGGCGAACACCGGGGAGCTGTTTTTT.

The rearrangement links TRBV5-1 to TRBJ2-7; 8 bases line up with TRBD2. The CDR3 contains 18 residues. J gave up 0 bases and V 0 bases, and 11 bases lay outside the gene matches. Germline V CDR1 and CDR2: SGHRS, YFSETQ. CDR3: CASSLGLSSGSSSYEQYF. The CDR3 DNA is TGCGCCAGCAGCTTGGGCCTCTCTAGCGGGTCCAGCTCCTACGAGCAGTACTTC.

The gene calls are TRBV27 and TRBJ1-4, with D possibly TRBD1 on 6 matching bases. The CDR3 is 14 residues long. The germline gives CDR1 MNHEY, CDR2 SMNVEV (reference sequence). V was pared by 2 bases and J by 5 bases, with 9 bases between. The CDR3 DNA reads as TGTGCCAGCAGTTTAGTGGGGGCCAATGAAAAACTGTTTTTT. This encodes CASSLVGANEKLFF. Complete variable domain (other parts from reference TRBV27 and TRBJ1-4): EAQVTQNPRYLITVTGKKLTVTCSQNMNHEYMSWYRQDPGLGLRQIYYSMNVEVTDKGDVPEGYKVSRKEKRNFPLILESPSPNQTSLYFCASSLVGANEKLFFGSGTQLSVL.

This sequence joins TRBV27 and TRBJ2-1; the D gene is possibly TRBD2 (6 bases). This CDR3 spans 16 amino acids. V was pared by 4 bases and J by 8 bases, with 21 bases between. CDR1 and CDR2 (germline): MNHEY, SMNVEV (reference sequence). CDR3 residues: CASSSPGVVEGDEQFF. The CDR3 DNA reads as TGTGCCAGCAGTTCCCCGGGAGTGGTTGAAGGCGATGAGCAGTTCTTC.

The chain carries TRBV29-1 and TRBJ2-3; D possibly corresponds to TRBD2 (6 bases). Trimming left V 8 bases short and J 2 bases short, with 11 bases between. Germline CDR1 reads SQVTM; CDR2 reads ANQGSEA. CDR3 length: 12 residues. The CDR3 bases are TGCAGCTTTGGAGGGAACACAGATACGCAGTATTTT. Translating it yields CSFGGNTDTQYF.

This chain joins TRBV3-1 (or the pseudogene TRBV3-2) and TRBJ2-3, with 10 bases lining up with TRBD2. V was pared by 6 bases and J by 6 bases, with 9 bases of the junction left unmatched. Germline V lookup: CDR1 LGHDT, CDR2 YNNKEL (reference sequence). The CDR3 runs 15 residues. The chain's CDR3 is CASSPSGRRMDTQYF. The CDR3 coding sequence is TGTGCCAGCAGTCCTAGCGGGAGAAGGATGGATACGCAGTATTTT.

The chain carries TRBV28 and TRBJ2-7, with D possibly TRBD2 on 6 matching bases. Trimming stripped 6 bases from V and 2 bases from J, with 17 bases between. Germline V CDR1 and CDR2: MDHEN, SYDVKM. This CDR3 spans 15 amino acids. CDR3 loop: CASSPRGGPPYEQYF. CDR3 bases: TGTGCCAGCAGCCCTCGTGGAGGGCCCCCCTACGAGCAGTACTTC.

The genes are TRBV7-9 and TRBJ1-3, with TRBD1 matching 7 bases. The CDR3 consists of 17 residues. Germline loops: CDR1 SEHNR, CDR2 FQNEAQ (reference sequence). V dropped 5 bases and J dropped 2; count of bases not matched to a gene: 12. The CDR3 spells CASSAHIGTVPGNTIYF. CDR3 DNA sequence: TGTGCCAGCAGCGCTCACATTGGGACAGTGCCTGGAAACACCATATATTTT.

V usage is TRBV2 and J usage is TRBJ2-5, with 8 bases aligning to TRBD1. Germline V gene sequence: CDR1 SNHLY, CDR2 FYNNEI. After removal of 6 bases from V and 4 bases from J, the junction contained 4 bases not matched to a gene. The CDR3 extends over 13 amino acids. Written as DNA, the CDR3 is TGTGCCAGCAGGCAGACAGGGGTAGAGACCCAGTACTTC. It codes for CASRQTGVETQYF. The full variable domain, its missing parts supplied by reference TRBV2 and TRBJ2-5, is EPEVTQTPSHQVTQMGQEVILRCVPISNHLYFYWYRQILGQKVEFLVSFYNNEISEKSEIFDDQFSVERPDGSNFTLKIRSTKLEDSAMYFCASRQTGVETQYFGPGTRLLVL.

The genes are TRBV7-9 and TRBJ1-6; D is perhaps TRBD1 (6 bases). V lost 4 bases and J 4 bases, leaving 11 bases between the germline ends. This CDR3 has 15 amino acids. Germline CDR1 and CDR2: SEHNR and FQNEAQ (reference sequence). The CDR3 region has the DNA TGTGCCAGCAGCTCGCTCAGGGGATATAATTCACCCCTCCACTTT. It yields the protein CASSSLRGYNSPLHF.

The chain combines TRBV29-1 with TRBJ2-1, with TRBD2 identical over 9 bases. There are 12 residues in the CDR3. Germline lookup yields CDR1 SQVTM and CDR2 ANQGSEA. After removal of 6 bases from V and 4 bases from J, the junction contained 1 base not matched to a gene. The CDR3: CSVTSGYNEQFF. As DNA, the CDR3 is TGCAGCGTGACTAGCGGTTACAATGAGCAGTTCTTC.

The rearrangement joins TRBV6-5 to TRBJ2-1; 7 bases map to TRBD2. V gave up 6 bases and J gave up 14 bases; unmatched junction bases: 16. Germline V gives CDR1 MNHEY, CDR2 SVGAGI. This CDR3 has 14 amino acids. The CDR3 protein is CASRLPGLKAQEFF. The CDR3 bases are TGTGCCAGCAGGTTACCGGGACTAAAAGCCCAAGAGTTCTTC.

The chain links TRBV6-2 or TRBV6-3 to TRBJ1-5; TRBD1 matches 7 bases. This CDR3 is 16 amino acids long. Per germline, CDR1 MNHEY and CDR2 SVGEGT. V trimming: 5 bases; J trimming: 2 bases; junction bases outside the gene matches: 9. The CDR3 DNA reads as TGTGCCAGCAGTCGGACAGGAAGGATGGGCAATCAGCCCCAGCATTTT. Translation gives CASSRTGRMGNQPQHF.

The chain is built from TRBV6-5 and TRBJ2-1; unclear D gene. CDR3 length: 16 amino acids. Germline CDR1 is MNHEY and CDR2 is SVGAGI. The ends were cut back, 0 bases at V and 2 bases at J, with 11 bases in the middle. CDR3 DNA: TGTGCCAGCAGTTACTCCTACTCCCGAACCTACAATGAGCAGTTCTTC. This sequence encodes CASSYSYSRTYNEQFF.

This rearrangement joins TRBV28 to TRBJ2-5, with 7 bases aligning to TRBD2. V lost 3 bases and J lost 9; bases outside the gene matches: 10. Germline CDR1 and CDR2: MDHEN and SYDVKM. The CDR3 extends over 14 amino acids. CDR3 amino acids: CASSFEGGPGAQYF. As DNA, the CDR3 is TGTGCCAGCAGTTTTGAGGGAGGGCCCGGGGCCCAGTACTTC. Using reference TRBV28 and TRBJ2-5 for the parts outside the CDR3, the full variable domain is DVKVTQSSRYLVKRTGEKVFLECVQDMDHENMFWYRQDPGLGLRLIYFSYDVKMKEKGDIPEGYSVSREKKERFSLILESASTNQTSMYLCASSFEGGPGAQYFGPGTRLLVL.

The V and J genes are TRBV11-2 and TRBJ2-1; 9 bases match TRBD1. V dropped 5 bases and J dropped 4; count of bases not matched to a gene: 9. The CDR3 spans 16 residues. CDR1 SGHAT and CDR2 FQNNGV come from the germline V gene. The CDR3 is CASSPRQGVGYNEQFF. The CDR3 region has the DNA TGTGCCAGCAGCCCGCGACAGGGGGTAGGGTACAATGAGCAGTTCTTC.

V usage is TRBV27 and J usage is TRBJ2-2, with a tentative D call TRBD2 (6 bases). Germline-derived CDR1 and CDR2 are MNHEY and SMNVEV (reference sequence). V was cut by 3 bases and J by 4 bases, with 15 bases left in between. The CDR3 contains 16 residues. The CDR3 sequence is CASSLGVLAGTGELFF. For the CDR3, the DNA is TGTGCCAGCAGTTTGGGAGTACTAGCCGGCACCGGGGAGCTGTTTTTT.

The sample holds one count of this clone. The chain uses TRBV6-6 and TRBJ2-2; D perhaps matches TRBD2 (6 bases). The length of the CDR3 is 16 residues. CDR1 is MNHNY and CDR2 is SVGAGI in the germline V gene (reference sequence). The germline V and J ends were trimmed by 0 bases and 4 bases, with 12 bases remaining between them. The CDR3 DNA follows: TGTGCCAGCAGTTACTCAGGAGGGGCGGGCACCGGGGAGCTGTTTTTT. Translating it yields CASSYSGGAGTGELFF.

The rearrangement uses TRBV4-1 and TRBJ2-2; tentative D call: TRBD1 (6 bases). Trimming cost V 3 bases and J 7 bases, with 12 bases left between them. Germline assignment: CDR1 MGHRA and CDR2 YSYEKL. The CDR3 has 14 amino acids. In nucleotides, the CDR3 is TGCGCCAGCAGCCAGGGACCAGGGGACGGGGAGCTGTTTTTT. It codes for CASSQGPGDGELFF.